This TCR beta chain was observed in a study of cytomegalovirus exposure and HLA in healthy donors. The CDR3 runs to 14 residues. The V gene end was trimmed by 5 bases and the J gene end by 2 bases; junction bases not matched to a gene: 3. Germline V gene data show CDR1 as LGHNT and CDR2 as FRNRAP. 13 Jbeta primers and 60 Vbeta primers were used for the PCR. Only in-frame clones appear in the TCRdb table, and some are missing; sequencing was by immunoSEQ multiplex PCR. Among approximately 210,000 clones listed, approximately 79% were seen once. General observations from the study: Versus the roughly 670-donor mean, an Asian-associated ancestry cluster reportedly showed fewer N-insertions in a later analysis.

As to this clone: Its antigen is undetermined.

This receptor was identified in a girl aged 10 to 17 in good health and CMV-seropositive. The chain uses TRBV12-5 and TRBJ1-1, with 9 bases matching TRBD1. Specimen: PBMCs. The CDR3 DNA reads as TGTGCTAGTGGTGCGGGACAGGGTAACACTGAAGCTTTCTTT. This sequence encodes CASGAGQGNTEAFF. Filled out from reference TRBV12-5 and TRBJ1-1, the complete variable domain reads DARVTQTPRHKVTEMGQEVTMRCQPILGHNTVFWYRQTMMQGLELLAYFRNRAPLDDSGMPKDRFSAEMPDATLATLKIQPSEPRDSAVYFCASGAGQGNTEAFFGQGTRLTVV.